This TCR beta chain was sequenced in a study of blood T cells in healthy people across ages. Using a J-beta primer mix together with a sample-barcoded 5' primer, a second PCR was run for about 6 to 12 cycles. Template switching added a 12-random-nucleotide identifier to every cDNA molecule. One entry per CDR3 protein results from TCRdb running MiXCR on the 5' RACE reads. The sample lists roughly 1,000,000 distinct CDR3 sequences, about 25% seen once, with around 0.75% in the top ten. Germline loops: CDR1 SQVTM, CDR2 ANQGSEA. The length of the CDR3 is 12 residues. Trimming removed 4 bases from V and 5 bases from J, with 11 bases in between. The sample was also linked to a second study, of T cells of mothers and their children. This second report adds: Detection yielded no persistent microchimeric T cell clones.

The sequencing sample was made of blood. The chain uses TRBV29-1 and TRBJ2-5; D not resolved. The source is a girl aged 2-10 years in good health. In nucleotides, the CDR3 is TGCAGCGTTGTTGCGGAGTACGAGACCCAGTACTTC. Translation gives CSVVAEYETQYF.